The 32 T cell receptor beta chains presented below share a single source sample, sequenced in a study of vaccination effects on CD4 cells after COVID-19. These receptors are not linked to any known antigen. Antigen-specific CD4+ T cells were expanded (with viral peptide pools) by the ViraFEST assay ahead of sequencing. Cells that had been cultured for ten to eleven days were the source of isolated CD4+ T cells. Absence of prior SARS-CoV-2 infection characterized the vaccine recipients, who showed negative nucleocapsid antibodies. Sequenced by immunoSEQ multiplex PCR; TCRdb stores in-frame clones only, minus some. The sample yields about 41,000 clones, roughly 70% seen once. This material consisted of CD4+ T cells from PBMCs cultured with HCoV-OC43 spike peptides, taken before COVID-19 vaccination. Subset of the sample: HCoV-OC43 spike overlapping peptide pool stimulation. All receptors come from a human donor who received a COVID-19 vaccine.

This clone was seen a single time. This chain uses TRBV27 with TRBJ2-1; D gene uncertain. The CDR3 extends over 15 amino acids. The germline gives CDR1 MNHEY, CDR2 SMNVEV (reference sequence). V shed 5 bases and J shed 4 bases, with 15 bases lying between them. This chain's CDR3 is CASSADRWGYNEQFF. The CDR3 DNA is TGTGCCAGCAGTGCCGACCGATGGGGTTACAATGAGCAGTTCTTC.

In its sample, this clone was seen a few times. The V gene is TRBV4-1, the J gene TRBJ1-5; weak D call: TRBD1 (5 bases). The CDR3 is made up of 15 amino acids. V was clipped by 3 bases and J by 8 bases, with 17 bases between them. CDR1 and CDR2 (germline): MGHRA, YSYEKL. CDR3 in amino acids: CASSHFIGAGEPQHF. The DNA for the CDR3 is TGCGCCAGCAGCCATTTTATTGGGGCGGGTGAGCCCCAGCATTTT.

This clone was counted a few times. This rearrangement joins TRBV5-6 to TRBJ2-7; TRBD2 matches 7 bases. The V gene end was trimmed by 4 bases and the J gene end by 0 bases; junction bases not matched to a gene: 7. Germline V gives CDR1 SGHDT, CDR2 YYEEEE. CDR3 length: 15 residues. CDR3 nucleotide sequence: TGTGCCAGCAGCATAACTAGCGCGAGCTCCTACGAGCAGTACTTC. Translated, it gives CASSITSASSYEQYF.

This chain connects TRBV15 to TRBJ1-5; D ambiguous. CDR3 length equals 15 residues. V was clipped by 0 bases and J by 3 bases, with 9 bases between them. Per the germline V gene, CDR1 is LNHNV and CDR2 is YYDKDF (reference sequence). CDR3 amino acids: CATSRDKGYNQPQHF. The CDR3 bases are TGTGCCACCAGCAGAGATAAAGGGTACAATCAGCCCCAGCATTTT. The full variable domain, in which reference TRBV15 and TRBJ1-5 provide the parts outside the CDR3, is DAMVIQNPRYQVTQFGKPVTLSCSQTLNHNVMYWYQQKSSQAPKLLFHYYDKDFNNEADTPDNFQSRRPNTSFCFLDIRSPGLGDTAMYLCATSRDKGYNQPQHFGDGTRLSIL.

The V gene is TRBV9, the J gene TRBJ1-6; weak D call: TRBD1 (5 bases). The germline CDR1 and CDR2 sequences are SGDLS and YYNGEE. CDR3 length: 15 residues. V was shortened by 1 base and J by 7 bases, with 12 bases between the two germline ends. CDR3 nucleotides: TGTGCCAGCAGCGTAACCCCTGACAGCAATTCACCCCTCCACTTT. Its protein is CASSVTPDSNSPLHF. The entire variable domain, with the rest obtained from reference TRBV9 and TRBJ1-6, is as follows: DSGVTQTPKHLITATGQRVTLRCSPRSGDLSVYWYQQSLDQGLQFLIQYYNGEERAKGNILERFSAQQFPDLHSELNLSSLELGDSALYFCASSVTPDSNSPLHFGNGTRLTVT.

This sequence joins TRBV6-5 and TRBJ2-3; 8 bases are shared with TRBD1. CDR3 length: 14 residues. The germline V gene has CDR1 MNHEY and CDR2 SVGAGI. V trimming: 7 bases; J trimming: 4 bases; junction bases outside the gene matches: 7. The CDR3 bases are TGTGCCAGCAATTCAGGGGGCGCGGCAGATACGCAGTATTTT. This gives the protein CASNSGGAADTQYF.

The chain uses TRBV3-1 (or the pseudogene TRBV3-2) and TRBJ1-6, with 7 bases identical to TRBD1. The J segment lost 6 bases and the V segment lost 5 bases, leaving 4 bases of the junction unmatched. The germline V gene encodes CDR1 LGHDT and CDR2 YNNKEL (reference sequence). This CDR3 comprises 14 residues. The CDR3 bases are TGTGCCAGCAGCTACAGGGACAGTAATTCACCCCTCCACTTT. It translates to CASSYRDSNSPLHF.

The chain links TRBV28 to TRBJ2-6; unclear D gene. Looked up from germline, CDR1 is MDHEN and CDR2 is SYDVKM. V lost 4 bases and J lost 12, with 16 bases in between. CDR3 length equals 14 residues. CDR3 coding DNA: TGTGCCAGCAGTTCCCCGGACGGTTATAGCGTCCTGACTTTC. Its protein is CASSSPDGYSVLTF.

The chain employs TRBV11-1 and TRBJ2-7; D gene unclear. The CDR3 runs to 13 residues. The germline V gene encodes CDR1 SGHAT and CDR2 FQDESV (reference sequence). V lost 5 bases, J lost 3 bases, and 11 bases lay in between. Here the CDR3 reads CASSGRLSYEQYF. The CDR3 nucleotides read TGTGCCAGCAGCGGTCGATTGAGCTACGAGCAGTACTTC.

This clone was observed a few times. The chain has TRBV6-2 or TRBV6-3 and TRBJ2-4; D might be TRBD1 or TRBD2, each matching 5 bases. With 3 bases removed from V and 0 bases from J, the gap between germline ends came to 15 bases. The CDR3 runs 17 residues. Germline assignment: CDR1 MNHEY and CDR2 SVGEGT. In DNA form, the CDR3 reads TGTGCCAGCAGTTATATCGAGGGGAGACTAGCCAAAAACATTCAGTACTTC. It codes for CASSYIEGRLAKNIQYF.

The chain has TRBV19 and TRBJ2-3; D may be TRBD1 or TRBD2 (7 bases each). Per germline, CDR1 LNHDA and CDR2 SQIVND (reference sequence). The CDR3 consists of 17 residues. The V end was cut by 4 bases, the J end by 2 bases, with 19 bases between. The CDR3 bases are TGTGCCAGTAGTAAAAATGGGCAGGGGGGGGACACAGATACGCAGTATTTT. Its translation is CASSKNGQGGDTDTQYF.

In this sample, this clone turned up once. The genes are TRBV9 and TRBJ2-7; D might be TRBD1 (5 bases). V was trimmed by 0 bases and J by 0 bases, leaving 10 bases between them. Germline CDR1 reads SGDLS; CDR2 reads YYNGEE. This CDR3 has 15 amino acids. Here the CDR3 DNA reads TGTGCCAGCAGCGTAGGGGGCATAGGCTCCTACGAGCAGTACTTC. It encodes CASSVGGIGSYEQYF.

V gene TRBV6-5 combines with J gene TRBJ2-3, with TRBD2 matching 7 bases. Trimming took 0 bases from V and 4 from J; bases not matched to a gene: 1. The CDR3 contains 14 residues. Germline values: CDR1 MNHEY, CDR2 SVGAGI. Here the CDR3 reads CASSYSGGADTQYF. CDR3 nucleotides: TGTGCCAGCAGTTACTCGGGAGGGGCAGATACGCAGTATTTT.

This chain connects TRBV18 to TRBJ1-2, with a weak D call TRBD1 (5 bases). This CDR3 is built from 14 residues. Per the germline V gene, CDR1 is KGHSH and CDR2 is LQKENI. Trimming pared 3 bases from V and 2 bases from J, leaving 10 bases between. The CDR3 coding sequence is TGTGCCAGCTCACCTGAAGGGGTGAACTATGGCTACACCTTC. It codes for CASSPEGVNYGYTF. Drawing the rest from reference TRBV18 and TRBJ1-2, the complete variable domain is NAGVMQNPRHLVRRRGQEARLRCSPMKGHSHVYWYRQLPEEGLKFMVYLQKENIIDESGMPKERFSAEFPKEGPSILRIQQVVRGDSAAYFCASSPEGVNYGYTFGSGTRLTVV.

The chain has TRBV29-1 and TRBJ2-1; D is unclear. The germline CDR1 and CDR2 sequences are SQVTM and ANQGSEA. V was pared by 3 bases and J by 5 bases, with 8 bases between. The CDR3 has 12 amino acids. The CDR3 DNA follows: TGCAGCGTTGACCCCGGTCACAATGAGCAGTTCTTC. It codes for CSVDPGHNEQFF.

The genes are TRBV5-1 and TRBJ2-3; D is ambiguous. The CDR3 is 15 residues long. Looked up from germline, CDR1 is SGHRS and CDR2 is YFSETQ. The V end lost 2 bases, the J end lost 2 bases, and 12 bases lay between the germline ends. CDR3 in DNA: TGCGCCAGCAGCTTTAATCGATTGGCCACAGATACGCAGTATTTT. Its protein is CASSFNRLATDTQYF.

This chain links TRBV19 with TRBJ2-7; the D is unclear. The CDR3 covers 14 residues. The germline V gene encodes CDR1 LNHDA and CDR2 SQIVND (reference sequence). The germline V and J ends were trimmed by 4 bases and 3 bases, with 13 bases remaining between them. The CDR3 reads CASSSQHAGYEQYF. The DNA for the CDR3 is TGTGCCAGTAGTAGCCAGCACGCCGGCTACGAGCAGTACTTC.

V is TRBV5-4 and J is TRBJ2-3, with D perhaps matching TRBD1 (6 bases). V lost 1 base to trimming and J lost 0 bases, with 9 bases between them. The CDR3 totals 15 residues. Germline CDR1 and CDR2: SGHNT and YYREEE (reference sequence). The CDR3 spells CASSLRQASTDTQYF. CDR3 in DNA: TGTGCCAGCAGCTTGAGACAGGCGAGCACAGATACGCAGTATTTT.

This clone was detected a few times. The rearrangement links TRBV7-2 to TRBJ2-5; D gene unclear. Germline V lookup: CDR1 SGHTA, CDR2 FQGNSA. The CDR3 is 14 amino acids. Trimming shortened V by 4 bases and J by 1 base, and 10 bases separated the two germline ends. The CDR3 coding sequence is TGTGCCAGCAGCTCCGATAGCTTCCAAGAGACCCAGTACTTC. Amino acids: CASSSDSFQETQYF.

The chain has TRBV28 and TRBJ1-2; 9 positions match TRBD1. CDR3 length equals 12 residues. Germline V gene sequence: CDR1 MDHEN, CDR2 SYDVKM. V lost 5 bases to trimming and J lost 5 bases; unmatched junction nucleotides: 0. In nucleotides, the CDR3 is TGTGCCAGCAGTGGGACAGGGTATGGCTACACCTTC. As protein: CASSGTGYGYTF.

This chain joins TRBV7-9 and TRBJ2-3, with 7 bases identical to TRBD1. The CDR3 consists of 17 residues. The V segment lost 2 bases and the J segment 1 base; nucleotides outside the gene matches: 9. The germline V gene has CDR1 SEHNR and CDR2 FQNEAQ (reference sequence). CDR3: CASSLRSTTGRTDTQYF. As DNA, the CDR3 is TGTGCCAGCAGCTTAAGGTCAACGACAGGGCGCACAGATACGCAGTATTTT. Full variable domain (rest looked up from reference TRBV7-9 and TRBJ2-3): DTGVSQNPRHKITKRGQNVTFRCDPISEHNRLYWYRQTLGQGPEFLTYFQNEAQLEKSRLLSDRFSAERPKGSFSTLEIQRTEQGDSAMYLCASSLRSTTGRTDTQYFGPGTRLTVL.

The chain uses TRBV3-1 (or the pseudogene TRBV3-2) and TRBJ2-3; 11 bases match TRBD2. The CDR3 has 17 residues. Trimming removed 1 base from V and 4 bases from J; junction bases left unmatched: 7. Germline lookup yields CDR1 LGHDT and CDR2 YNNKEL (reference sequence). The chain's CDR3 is CASSQALLAGGADTQYF. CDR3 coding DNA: TGTGCCAGCAGCCAAGCGCTGCTAGCGGGAGGTGCAGATACGCAGTATTTT.

Here the CDR3 DNA reads TGTGCCAGCAGTTCAGGGGCGGGTAACTATGGCTACACCTTC. Translation gives CASSSGAGNYGYTF. The chain is built from TRBV5-4 and TRBJ1-2, with D perhaps TRBD1 (6 bases). This CDR3 has 14 residues. The V gene lost 5 bases and the J gene lost 1 base, with 12 bases spanning the gap. Germline V lookup: CDR1 SGHNT, CDR2 YYREEE (reference sequence). The full variable domain, its missing parts supplied by reference TRBV5-4 and TRBJ1-2, is ETGVTQSPTHLIKTRGQQVTLRCSSQSGHNTVSWYQQALGQGPQFIFQYYREEENGRGNFPPRFSGLQFPNYSSELNVNALELDDSALYLCASSSGAGNYGYTFGSGTRLTVV.

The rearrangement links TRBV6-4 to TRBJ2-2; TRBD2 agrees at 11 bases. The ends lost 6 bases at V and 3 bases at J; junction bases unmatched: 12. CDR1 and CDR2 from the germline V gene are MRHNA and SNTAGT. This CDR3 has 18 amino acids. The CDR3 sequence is CASSVAPSGRLDTGELFF. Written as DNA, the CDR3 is TGTGCCAGCAGCGTAGCCCCTAGCGGGAGGTTGGACACCGGGGAGCTGTTTTTT.

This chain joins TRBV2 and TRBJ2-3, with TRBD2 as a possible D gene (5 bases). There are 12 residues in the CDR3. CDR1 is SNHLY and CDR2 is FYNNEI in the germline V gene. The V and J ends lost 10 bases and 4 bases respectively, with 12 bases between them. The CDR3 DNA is TGTGCCACCTCCCTGGGAGCAGATACGCAGTATTTT. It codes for CATSLGADTQYF.

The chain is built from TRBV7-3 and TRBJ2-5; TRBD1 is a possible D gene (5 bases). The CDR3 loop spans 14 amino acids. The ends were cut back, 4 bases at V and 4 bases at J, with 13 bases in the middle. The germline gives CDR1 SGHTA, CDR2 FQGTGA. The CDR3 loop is CASSSQGRGETQYF. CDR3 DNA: TGTGCCAGCAGCTCGCAGGGTAGAGGAGAGACCCAGTACTTC.

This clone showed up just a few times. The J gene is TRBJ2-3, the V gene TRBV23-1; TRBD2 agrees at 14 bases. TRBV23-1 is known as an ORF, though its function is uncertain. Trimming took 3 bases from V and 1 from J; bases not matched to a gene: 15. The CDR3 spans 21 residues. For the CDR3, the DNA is TGCGCCAGCAGTCAGACCCCGGTGACTAGCGGGAGGGTGGTGCGCACAGATACGCAGTATTTT. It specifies CASSQTPVTSGRVVRTDTQYF.

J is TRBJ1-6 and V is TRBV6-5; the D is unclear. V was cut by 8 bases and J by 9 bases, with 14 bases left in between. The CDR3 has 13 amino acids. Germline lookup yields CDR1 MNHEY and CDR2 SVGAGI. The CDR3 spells CASLGDRGSPLHF. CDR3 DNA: TGTGCCAGCTTAGGAGATCGCGGTTCACCCCTCCACTTT.

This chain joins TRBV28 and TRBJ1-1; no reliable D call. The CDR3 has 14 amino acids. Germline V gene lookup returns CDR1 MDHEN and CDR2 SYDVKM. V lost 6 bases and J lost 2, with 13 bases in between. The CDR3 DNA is TGTGCCAGCAGATGGGCAGGCCTTAACACTGAAGCTTTCTTT. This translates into CASRWAGLNTEAFF.

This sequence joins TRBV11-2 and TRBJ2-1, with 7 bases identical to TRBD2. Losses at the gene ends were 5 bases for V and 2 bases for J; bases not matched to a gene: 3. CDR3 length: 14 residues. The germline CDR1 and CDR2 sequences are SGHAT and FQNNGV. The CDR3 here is CASSLGTTYNEQFF. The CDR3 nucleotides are TGTGCCAGCAGCCTGGGGACTACCTACAATGAGCAGTTCTTC.

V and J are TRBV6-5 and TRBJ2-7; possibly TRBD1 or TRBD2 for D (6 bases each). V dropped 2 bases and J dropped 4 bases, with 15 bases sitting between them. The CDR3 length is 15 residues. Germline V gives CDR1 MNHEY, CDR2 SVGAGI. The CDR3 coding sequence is TGTGCCAGCAGTTACCCGGGGGCTGGGGGTTACGAGCAGTACTTC. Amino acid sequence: CASSYPGAGGYEQYF.

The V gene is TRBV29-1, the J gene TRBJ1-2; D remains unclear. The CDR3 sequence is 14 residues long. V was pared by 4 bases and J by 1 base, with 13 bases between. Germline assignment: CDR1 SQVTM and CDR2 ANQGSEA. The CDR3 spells CSVVPRLVNYGYTF. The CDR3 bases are TGCAGCGTTGTGCCCAGGCTTGTTAACTATGGCTACACCTTC. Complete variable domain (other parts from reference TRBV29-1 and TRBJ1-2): SAVISQKPSRDICQRGTSLTIQCQVDSQVTMMFWYRQQPGQSLTLIATANQGSEATYESGFVIDKFPISRPNLTFSTLTVSNMSPEDSSIYLCSVVPRLVNYGYTFGSGTRLTVV.